This T cell receptor beta chain was profiled in a study of T cell responses to AZD1222 COVID-19 vaccine. Whole-study findings and limits: Clonal diversity was possibly underestimated; the donors were predominantly white British and more often female. There were repertoire samples only from the period after the peak T cell response. Spike-wide coverage was observed for vaccine-associated CD4 TCRs, with dominant responses at 160-218 and 743-854. The number of AZD1222 recipients seropositive at baseline was only 6 or 7.

Remarks on this clone: The antigen is not known.

Some clones are missing from TCRdb's copy, which holds only in-frame ones; the method was immunoSEQ multiplex PCR. This table has 150,000 to 200,000 clones, 91% appearing once. The TCR sequence derives from an adult who received the AZD1222 COVID-19 vaccine. The sample consisted of peripheral blood, taken 28 days after the second AZD1222 dose.

The CDR3 loop is CASSEYGFRARDRTLHF. The DNA of the CDR3 is TGTGCCAGCAGTGAATATGGGTTCCGCGCCAGGGACCGTACCCTCCACTTT. The J gene is TRBJ1-6, the V gene TRBV25-1; D may be TRBD1 (5 bases). Deletions cut 0 bases from V and 14 bases from J, with 23 bases between. Germline V gene lookup returns CDR1 MGHDK and CDR2 SYGVNS. The CDR3 has 17 residues.